A single sample is the source of the 20 T cell receptor beta chains below, sequenced in a study of control samples from healthy donors and cancer patients. Profiling relied on immunoSEQ multiplex PCR, and the TCRdb table lists in-frame clones only, not all of them. The table lists more than 75,000 clones, roughly 83% of them singletons, with about 10% in the top ten. The sequenced sample consisted of blood. These receptor sequences come from a woman in her 30s in good health.

V usage is TRBV5-4 and J usage is TRBJ2-7; D is perhaps TRBD2 (6 bases). This CDR3 spans 14 amino acids. Trimming cost V 4 bases and J 9 bases, with 20 bases left between them. In germline, CDR1 is SGHNT, CDR2 YYREEE (reference sequence). CDR3 amino acids: CASSARDVGSGQYF. CDR3 nucleotides: TGTGCCAGCAGCGCCAGGGACGTCGGTAGCGGGCAGTACTTC.

The chain combines TRBV5-1 with TRBJ1-1, with a possible D match to TRBD1 (5 bases). Germline-derived CDR1 and CDR2 are SGHRS and YFSETQ. This CDR3 comprises 18 residues. V lost 1 base and J lost 5, with 24 bases in between. The CDR3: CASSLRGGGGPWTTEAFF. CDR3 nucleotide sequence: TGCGCCAGCAGCTTGAGGGGCGGTGGGGGACCATGGACGACTGAAGCTTTCTTT.

The V and J genes are TRBV18 and TRBJ2-3; D not certain. This CDR3 has 16 residues. Trimming removed 0 bases at V and 2 bases at J, with 12 bases between. Looked up from germline, CDR1 is KGHSH and CDR2 is LQKENI. The CDR3 is CASSPPSVENTDTQYF. CDR3 in DNA: TGTGCCAGCTCACCACCGTCGGTAGAGAACACAGATACGCAGTATTTT.

J is TRBJ2-6 and V is TRBV5-1, with 7 bases that match TRBD2. Germline V gene lookup returns CDR1 SGHRS and CDR2 YFSETQ. This CDR3 has 16 residues. V gave up 4 bases and J gave up 0 bases; unmatched junction bases: 4. The CDR3 region has the DNA TGCGCCAGCAGCAGGGGAGGGGACTCTGGGGCCAACGTCCTGACTTTC. This gives the protein CASSRGGDSGANVLTF.

The V gene is TRBV7-6, the J gene TRBJ2-1; 7 nucleotides align to TRBD2. The V segment lost 6 bases and the J segment 10 bases; nucleotides outside the gene matches: 3. CDR3 length equals 11 residues. Germline CDR1 and CDR2: SGHVS and FNYEAQ. CDR3 loop: CASRGRGEQFF. The CDR3 DNA reads TGTGCCAGCAGGGGGCGGGGGGAGCAGTTCTTC.

The table lists this clone with a count of one. The chain is built from TRBV12-3 or TRBV12-4 and TRBJ1-6; D is uncertain. Trimming took 5 bases from V and 4 from J, leaving 6 bases between them. This CDR3 is 13 amino acids long. Written as DNA, the CDR3 is TGTGCCAGCAGTCGGGATTATAATTCACCCCTCCACTTT. Protein: CASSRDYNSPLHF.

This clone was recorded many times. This chain connects TRBV30 to TRBJ2-7; 8 bases map to TRBD1. Germline values: CDR1 GTSNPN, CDR2 SVGIG (reference sequence). The junction had 9 bases not matched to a gene; V was cut back by 4 bases and J by 4 bases. This CDR3 region has 14 residues. Here the CDR3 reads CAWTAGGVGYEQYF. The DNA of the CDR3 is TGTGCCTGGACGGCAGGGGGCGTCGGGTACGAGCAGTACTTC.

This sequence joins TRBV14 and TRBJ1-2; D possibly corresponds to TRBD1 (6 bases). CDR3 length: 15 amino acids. Looked up from germline, CDR1 is SGHDN and CDR2 is FVKESK. Trimming removed 0 bases from V and 2 bases from J, with 10 bases in between. The CDR3, as DNA: TGTGCCAGCAGCCAAGATCAGGGGTGGAACTATGGCTACACCTTC. Amino acid sequence: CASSQDQGWNYGYTF.

The V gene is TRBV11-2, the J gene TRBJ1-2, with a possible D match to TRBD1 (6 bases). The CDR3 runs 17 residues. The V and J ends lost 4 bases and 2 bases respectively, with 20 bases between them. The germline gives CDR1 SGHAT, CDR2 FQNNGV. CDR3 sequence reads: CASSSPSPGQPNYGYTF. As DNA, the CDR3 is TGTGCCAGCAGCTCCCCGTCCCCGGGACAACCCAACTATGGCTACACCTTC. Filled out from reference TRBV11-2 and TRBJ1-2, the complete variable domain reads EAGVAQSPRYKIIEKRQSVAFWCNPISGHATLYWYQQILGQGPKLLIQFQNNGVVDDSQLPKDRFSAERLKGVDSTLKIQPAKLEDSAVYLCASSSPSPGQPNYGYTFGSGTRLTVV.

CDR3 in amino acids: CASSRTSGYNEQFF. CDR3 nucleotide sequence: TGTGCCAGTAGTCGGACTAGCGGATACAATGAGCAGTTCTTC. The chain is built from TRBV19 and TRBJ2-1; 10 bases map to TRBD2. The ends lost 5 bases at V and 4 bases at J; junction bases unmatched: 2. CDR3 size: 14 residues. The V gene's germline CDR1 is LNHDA and CDR2 SQIVND (reference sequence).

The chain links TRBV2 to TRBJ2-3; perhaps TRBD2 as D (6 bases). Germline V gives CDR1 SNHLY, CDR2 FYNNEI. V lost 8 bases and J 1 base, leaving 16 bases between the germline ends. This CDR3 contains 15 residues. The CDR3 reads CASASRWGGTDTQYF. The CDR3, as DNA: TGTGCCAGCGCATCCCGGTGGGGGGGCACAGATACGCAGTATTTT.

J is TRBJ1-5 and V is TRBV6-2 or TRBV6-3; D call uncertain. Germline V lookup: CDR1 MNHEY, CDR2 SVGEGT. V lost 4 bases and J 4 bases, leaving 17 bases between the germline ends. The CDR3 consists of 16 residues. The DNA for the CDR3 is TGTGCCAGCAGTTTTGGACCTGTCAGAGGGAATCAGCCCCAGCATTTT. It yields the protein CASSFGPVRGNQPQHF.

This clone was seen a single time. The chain has TRBV5-4 and TRBJ2-7; 7 bases are a match to TRBD1. CDR1 SGHNT and CDR2 YYREEE come from the germline V gene (reference sequence). The CDR3 sequence is 15 residues long. The V gene end was trimmed by 2 bases and the J gene end by 1 base; junction bases not matched to a gene: 6. The CDR3 nucleotides read TGTGCCAGCAGCTTTTTAGGGGGCCGTTCCTACGAGCAGTACTTC. Translating gives CASSFLGGRSYEQYF.

Only a few counts were recorded for this clone. CDR3 in DNA: TGTGCCAGCAGTCGCACGGGGGGCGCTAACACTGAAGCTTTCTTT. Translation: CASSRTGGANTEAFF. The chain couples TRBV3-1 (or the pseudogene TRBV3-2) to TRBJ1-1, with D possibly being TRBD1 (6 bases). Germline V gene lookup returns CDR1 LGHDT and CDR2 YNNKEL (reference sequence). The V and J ends lost 6 bases and 2 bases respectively, with 16 bases between them. The CDR3 contains 15 residues.

The chain has TRBV7-9 and TRBJ2-1; 13 bases map to TRBD2. Unmatched junction bases numbered 7, after V lost 6 bases and J lost 8 bases. Germline-derived CDR1 and CDR2 are SEHNR and FQNEAQ (reference sequence). The CDR3 runs to 15 residues. The CDR3 DNA reads TGTGCCAGCAGTTTGGGACTAGCGGGGTTTTATGAGCAGTTCTTC. This encodes CASSLGLAGFYEQFF.

The chain uses TRBV18 and TRBJ1-2, with D possibly being TRBD1 (6 bases). Germline-derived CDR1 and CDR2 are KGHSH and LQKENI. V was pared by 3 bases and J by 7 bases, with 15 bases between. CDR3 length equals 14 residues. Written as DNA, the CDR3 is TGTGCCAGCTCACCGACCACAGGGCTCTCTGGCTACACCTTC. This gives the protein CASSPTTGLSGYTF. The whole variable domain, remainder taken from reference TRBV18 and TRBJ1-2, is NAGVMQNPRHLVRRRGQEARLRCSPMKGHSHVYWYRQLPEEGLKFMVYLQKENIIDESGMPKERFSAEFPKEGPSILRIQQVVRGDSAAYFCASSPTTGLSGYTFGSGTRLTVV.

The V and J genes are TRBV5-6 and TRBJ2-2; 8 bases are shared with TRBD1. The CDR3 runs 15 residues. Germline trimming cut 1 base from V and 5 bases from J; bases unmatched to any gene: 4. The germline V gene has CDR1 SGHDT and CDR2 YYEEEE. In DNA, the CDR3 is TGTGCCAGCAGCTTGCGGACAGGGCTGACCGGGGAGCTGTTTTTT. It is translated as CASSLRTGLTGELFF.

The V call is TRBV6-5, the J call TRBJ1-1, with no clear D. Deletions cut 6 bases from V and 7 bases from J, with 15 bases between. Germline V gene sequence: CDR1 MNHEY, CDR2 SVGAGI. The CDR3 length is 13 residues. The DNA of the CDR3 is TGTGCCAGCAGCTTACGGGAGGGATTTGAAGCTTTCTTT. It specifies CASSLREGFEAFF.

The DNA for the CDR3 is TGCAGCGTTATGCCTTGGACAGGGGGCTCCTACGAGCAGTACTTC. This sequence encodes CSVMPWTGGSYEQYF. This chain links TRBV29-1 with TRBJ2-7; the match to TRBD1 covers 10 bases. The CDR3 totals 15 residues. Germline assignment: CDR1 SQVTM and CDR2 ANQGSEA. V gave up 5 bases and J gave up 0 bases; unmatched junction bases: 7.

The genes are TRBV15 and TRBJ2-1, with TRBD2 matching over 7 bases. CDR1 and CDR2 (germline): LNHNV, YYDKDF (reference sequence). V lost 5 bases to trimming and J lost 9 bases; unmatched junction nucleotides: 13. The CDR3 is made up of 15 amino acids. The CDR3 DNA reads TGTGCCACCAGCGGGGAGGGGACCTCGTCGGGTGAGCAGTTCTTC. Translated: CATSGEGTSSGEQFF.